These 5 T cell receptor beta chains share one sample of origin, sequenced in a study of cytomegalovirus exposure and HLA in healthy donors. A multiplex PCR was run with 60 Vbeta primers and 13 Jbeta primers. The protocol was immunoSEQ multiplex PCR, while the TCRdb copy is restricted to in-frame clones and leaves out a portion. There are roughly 97,000 clones in the sample; approximately 79% occur only once, and roughly 6.2% lies in the top ten. Sequencing was performed on PBMCs. These receptors originate from a man between 60 and 75 years old in good health and CMV-seropositive.

J is TRBJ1-5 and V is TRBV10-1, with D hard to call. V lost 4 bases to trimming and J lost 11 bases, with 9 bases between them. The germline V gene has CDR1 WNHNN and CDR2 SYGVQD (reference sequence). The CDR3 totals 11 residues. CDR3 DNA: TGCGCCAGCAGTGGAAACGGAGCCCAGCATTTT. Its translation: CASSGNGAQHF.

V usage is TRBV9 and J usage is TRBJ2-4; D is ambiguous. Germline-derived CDR1 and CDR2 are SGDLS and YYNGEE. This CDR3 has 12 residues. V lost 3 bases to trimming and J lost 9 bases, with 10 bases between them. This CDR3 reads CASSASLGIQYF. The CDR3 DNA reads TGTGCCAGCAGCGCCTCCCTAGGCATTCAGTACTTC.

The V call is TRBV27, the J call TRBJ2-7; TRBD2 matches at 13 bases. V was pared by 6 bases and J by 0 bases, with 2 bases of the junction left unmatched. The CDR3 runs 15 residues. Germline CDR1 and CDR2: MNHEY and SMNVEV (reference sequence). DNA for the CDR3: TGTGCCAGCAGGAGGACTAGCGGGGGCTCCTACGAGCAGTACTTC. This gives the protein CASRRTSGGSYEQYF.

The CDR3 region is CASSPRQGGLEAFF. In DNA, the CDR3 is TGTGCCAGTAGTCCTCGACAGGGCGGCCTAGAAGCTTTCTTT. The rearrangement joins TRBV19 to TRBJ1-1; 7 nucleotides agree with TRBD1. The CDR3 spans 14 residues. Trimming cost V 5 bases and J 8 bases; bases outside gene matches: 11. Germline loops: CDR1 LNHDA, CDR2 SQIVND (reference sequence).

This clone came up a few times. The V call is TRBV5-1, the J call TRBJ1-1; 7 bases align to TRBD1. Germline CDR1 is SGHRS and CDR2 is YFSETQ. The CDR3 spans 15 residues. Losses at the gene ends were 0 bases for V and 4 bases for J; bases not matched to a gene: 6. The CDR3 loop reads CASSLGATGPTEAFF. The CDR3 bases are TGCGCCAGCAGCTTGGGGGCGACAGGGCCCACTGAAGCTTTCTTT. The whole variable domain, remainder taken from reference TRBV5-1 and TRBJ1-1, is KAGVTQTPRYLIKTRGQQVTLSCSPISGHRSVSWYQQTPGQGLQFLFEYFSETQRNKGNFPGRFSGRQFSNSRSEMNVSTLELGDSALYLCASSLGATGPTEAFFGQGTRLTVV.